The 10 T cell receptor beta chains reported below all come from one sample, sequenced in a study of HIV-infected patients and healthy controls. cDNA was made from around 0.5 ug RNA using alpha and beta constant primers. Alpha and beta chain libraries were made separately by chain-specific third strand synthesis with multiplexing indices. TCRdb independently ran MiXCR on the 5' RACE reads; one entry per CDR3 protein. The table records 5,500 to 7,000 distinct CDR3 sequences, under 30% of them present only once. The repertoire came from unfractionated whole blood and reflected all unsorted peripheral T cells. The specimen was blood, collected before antiretroviral therapy. All receptors derive from an adult with HIV infection.

In regard to this clonotype: A junction boundary mismatches the germline segment, possibly from a read error. The rearrangement links TRBV24-1 to TRBJ2-5; no definite D call. The CDR3 is made up of 12 amino acids. CDR1 is KGHDR and CDR2 is SFDVKD in the germline V gene. CDR3 sequence: CATSEDGVSQYF. CDR3 in DNA: TGTGCAACCAGTGAAGATGGGGTCAGTCAGTACTTC.

About this clonotype: This could be a read error, since a much larger clone is one nucleotide away. CDR3 nucleotides: TGTGCCAGCAGTGAAGCTGGGACAGAGACGCAGTATTTT. Encoded protein: CASSEAGTETQYF. The chain recombines TRBV6-1 with TRBJ2-3; 7 positions agree with TRBD1. The germline CDR1 and CDR2 sequences are MNHNS and SASEGT. The CDR3 is 13 amino acids.

The chain combines TRBV7-9 with TRBJ1-1, with a tentative D call TRBD1 (5 bases). Trimming removed 1 base at V and 6 bases at J, with 6 bases between. From germline, CDR1 is SEHNR and CDR2 FQNEAQ (reference sequence). The CDR3 spans 12 residues. The CDR3 spells CASSLDRSEAFF. In DNA, the CDR3 is TGTGCCAGCAGCTTAGACAGGTCTGAAGCTTTCTTT.

This clonotype was picked up one time. A much larger clone differs from this one at a single base, so this may be a read error. V usage is TRBV3-1 and J usage is TRBJ2-1; D is ambiguous. V lost 4 bases to trimming and J lost 10 bases, with 14 bases between them. The CDR3 sequence is 13 residues long. Germline values: CDR1 LGHDT, CDR2 YNNKEL (reference sequence). The CDR3 spells CASSPRASMEQFF. The CDR3 DNA follows: TGTGCCAGCAGCCCCAGAGCATCAATGGAGCAGTTCTTC.

The sample holds a few counts of this clonotype. A read error may explain this, as a much larger clone is one base away. The chain links TRBV7-3 to TRBJ1-1; D is unclear. Germline CDR1 is SGHTA and CDR2 is FQGTGA. The CDR3 totals 14 residues. The CDR3, as DNA: TGTGACAGCAGCCCCGATGGGAGGAACACTGAAGCTTTCTTT. It codes for CDSSPDGRNTEAFF.

This clonotype was recorded many times. V usage is TRBV25-1 and J usage is TRBJ1-2; D might be TRBD1 (6 bases). With 6 bases removed from V and 4 bases from J, the gap between germline ends came to 12 bases. The CDR3 covers 13 residues. Per the germline V gene, CDR1 is MGHDK and CDR2 is SYGVNS. DNA for the CDR3: TGTGCCAGCAGCAGCAAGACAGGCTATGGCTACACCTTC. Translating gives CASSSKTGYGYTF.

The sample holds a few counts of this clonotype. Being one base from a much bigger clone, this may be a read error. The gene calls are TRBV27 and TRBJ2-2; D remains unclear. There are 12 residues in the CDR3. Germline V gene lookup returns CDR1 MNHEY and CDR2 SMNVEV (reference sequence). The CDR3 DNA sequence: TGTGACAGCAGTTTATGGTCCGGGGAGCTGTTTTTT. Translated: CDSSLWSGELFF.

On this clonotype: A much larger clone is a single base away; this may be a read error. The chain recombines TRBV3-1 with TRBJ2-7; maybe TRBD1 (5 bases). In germline, CDR1 is LGHDT, CDR2 YNNKEL (reference sequence). The length of the CDR3 is 14 residues. V gave up 4 bases and J gave up 3 bases, with 13 bases separating them. The CDR3 here is CASSPPIDSYEQYF. CDR3 DNA: TGTGCCAGCAGCCCCCCAATTGACAGCTACGAGCAGTACTTC.

This clonotype is termed medium-sized (0.01 to 0.1%). The chain couples TRBV4-3 to TRBJ1-5; D remains unclear. Germline values: CDR1 LGHNA, CDR2 YSLEER. CDR3 length: 15 amino acids. V was shortened by 0 bases and J by 6 bases, with 12 bases between the two germline ends. This CDR3 is CASSQDSGRSQPQHF. CDR3 DNA: TGCGCCAGCAGCCAAGATTCCGGCCGGAGTCAGCCCCAGCATTTT.

As regards this clonotype: A much larger clone sits a single nucleotide away, making a read error possible. The chain recombines TRBV9 with TRBJ1-2; a possible D gene is TRBD1 (5 bases). V lost 5 bases and J 4 bases, leaving 9 bases between the germline ends. Germline CDR1 and CDR2: SGDLS and YYNGEE. This CDR3 has 12 residues. Written as DNA, the CDR3 is TGTGCCAGCAGGGGGGACGGCTATGGCTACACCTTC. As protein: CASRGDGYGYTF.